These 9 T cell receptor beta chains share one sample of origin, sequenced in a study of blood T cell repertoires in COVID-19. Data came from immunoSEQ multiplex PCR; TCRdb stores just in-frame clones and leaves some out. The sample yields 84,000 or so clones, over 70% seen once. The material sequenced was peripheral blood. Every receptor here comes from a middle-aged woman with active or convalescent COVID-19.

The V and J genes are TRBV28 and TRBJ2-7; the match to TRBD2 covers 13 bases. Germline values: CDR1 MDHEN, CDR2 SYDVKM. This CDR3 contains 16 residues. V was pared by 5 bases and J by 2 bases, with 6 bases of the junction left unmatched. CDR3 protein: CASSPRGLAGAYEQYF. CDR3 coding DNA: TGTGCCAGCAGTCCGAGAGGACTAGCGGGAGCCTACGAGCAGTACTTC.

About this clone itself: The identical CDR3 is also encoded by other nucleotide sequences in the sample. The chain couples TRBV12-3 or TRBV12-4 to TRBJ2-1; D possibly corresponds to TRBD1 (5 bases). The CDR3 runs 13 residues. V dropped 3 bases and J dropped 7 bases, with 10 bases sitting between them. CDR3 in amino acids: CASSLIQGNEQFF. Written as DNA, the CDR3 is TGTGCCAGCAGTTTGATTCAGGGTAATGAGCAGTTCTTC.

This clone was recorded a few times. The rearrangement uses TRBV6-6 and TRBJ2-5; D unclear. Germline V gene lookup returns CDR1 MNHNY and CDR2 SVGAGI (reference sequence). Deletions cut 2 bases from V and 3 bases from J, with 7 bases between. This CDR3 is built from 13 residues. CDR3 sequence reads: CASSYVAEETQYF. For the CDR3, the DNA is TGTGCCAGCAGTTACGTCGCAGAAGAGACCCAGTACTTC.

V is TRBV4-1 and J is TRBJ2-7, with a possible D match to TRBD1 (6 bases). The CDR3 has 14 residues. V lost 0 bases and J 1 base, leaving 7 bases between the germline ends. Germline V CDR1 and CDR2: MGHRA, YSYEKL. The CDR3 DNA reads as TGCGCCAGCAGCCAAGAGGGGGCTTCCTACGAGCAGTACTTC. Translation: CASSQEGASYEQYF.

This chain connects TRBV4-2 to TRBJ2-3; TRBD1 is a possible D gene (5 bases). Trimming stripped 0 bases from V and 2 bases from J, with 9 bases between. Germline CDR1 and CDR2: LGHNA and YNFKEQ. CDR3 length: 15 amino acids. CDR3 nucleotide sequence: TGTGCCAGCAGCCAAGACGACAGATCCACAGATACGCAGTATTTT. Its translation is CASSQDDRSTDTQYF.

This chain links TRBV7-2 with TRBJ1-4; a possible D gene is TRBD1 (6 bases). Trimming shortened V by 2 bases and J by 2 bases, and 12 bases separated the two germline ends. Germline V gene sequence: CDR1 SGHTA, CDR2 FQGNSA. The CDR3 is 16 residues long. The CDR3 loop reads CASSLFYRVTNEKLFF. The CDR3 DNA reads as TGTGCCAGCAGCTTATTTTACAGGGTGACTAATGAAAAACTGTTTTTT.

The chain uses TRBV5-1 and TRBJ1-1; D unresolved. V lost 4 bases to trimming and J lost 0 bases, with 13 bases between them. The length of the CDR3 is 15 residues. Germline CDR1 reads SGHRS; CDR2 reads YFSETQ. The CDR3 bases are TGCGCCAGCAGCCCCTGGGTTGACATGAACACTGAAGCTTTCTTT. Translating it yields CASSPWVDMNTEAFF.

The CDR3, as DNA: TGCAGCGTTGTGGGCCCCGCAGGGGGCAATGAGCAGTTCTTC. Encoded protein: CSVVGPAGGNEQFF. The V call is TRBV29-1, the J call TRBJ2-1; TRBD1 agrees at 7 bases. The CDR3 sequence is 14 residues long. V lost 4 bases to trimming and J lost 6 bases; unmatched junction nucleotides: 9. Germline V lookup: CDR1 SQVTM, CDR2 ANQGSEA.

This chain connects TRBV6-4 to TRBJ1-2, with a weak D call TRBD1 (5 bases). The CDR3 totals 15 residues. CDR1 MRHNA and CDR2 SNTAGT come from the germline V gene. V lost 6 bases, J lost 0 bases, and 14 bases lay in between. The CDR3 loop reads CASSFDSSTNYGYTF. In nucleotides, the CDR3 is TGTGCCAGCAGCTTCGACAGCTCAACTAACTATGGCTACACCTTC.